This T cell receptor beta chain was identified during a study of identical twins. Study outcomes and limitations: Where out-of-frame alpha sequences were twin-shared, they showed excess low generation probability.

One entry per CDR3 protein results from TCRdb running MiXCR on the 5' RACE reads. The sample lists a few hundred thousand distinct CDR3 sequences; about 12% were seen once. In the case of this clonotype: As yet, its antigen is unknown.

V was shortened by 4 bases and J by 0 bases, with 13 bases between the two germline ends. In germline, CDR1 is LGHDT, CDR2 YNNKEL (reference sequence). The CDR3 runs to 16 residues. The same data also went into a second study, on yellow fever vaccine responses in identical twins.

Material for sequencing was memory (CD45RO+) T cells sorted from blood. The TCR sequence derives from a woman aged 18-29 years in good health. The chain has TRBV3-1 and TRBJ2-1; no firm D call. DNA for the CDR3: TGTGCCAGCAGCCCCAATTTAGCCGGCTCCTACAATGAGCAGTTCTTC. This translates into CASSPNLAGSYNEQFF.